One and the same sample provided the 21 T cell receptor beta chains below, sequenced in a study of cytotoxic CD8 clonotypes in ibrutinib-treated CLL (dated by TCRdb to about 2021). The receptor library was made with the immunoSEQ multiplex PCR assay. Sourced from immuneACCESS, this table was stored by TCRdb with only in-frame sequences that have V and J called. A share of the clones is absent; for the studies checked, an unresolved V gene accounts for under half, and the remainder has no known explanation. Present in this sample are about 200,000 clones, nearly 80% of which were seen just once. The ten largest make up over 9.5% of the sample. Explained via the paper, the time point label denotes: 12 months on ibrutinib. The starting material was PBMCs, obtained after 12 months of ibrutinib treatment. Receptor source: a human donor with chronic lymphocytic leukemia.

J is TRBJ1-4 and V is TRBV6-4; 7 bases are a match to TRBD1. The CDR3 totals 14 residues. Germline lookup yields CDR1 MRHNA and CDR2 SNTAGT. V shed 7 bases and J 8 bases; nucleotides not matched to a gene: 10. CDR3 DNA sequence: TGTGCCAGCATCGGAGGGGGCAGTTGGGAAAAACTGTTTTTT. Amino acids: CASIGGGSWEKLFF.

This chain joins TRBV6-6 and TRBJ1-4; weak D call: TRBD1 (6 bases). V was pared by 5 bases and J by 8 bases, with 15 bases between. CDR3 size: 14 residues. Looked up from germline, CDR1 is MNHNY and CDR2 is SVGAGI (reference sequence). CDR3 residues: CASSDGGHMEKLFF. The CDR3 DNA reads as TGTGCCAGCAGTGATGGGGGACATATGGAAAAACTGTTTTTT.

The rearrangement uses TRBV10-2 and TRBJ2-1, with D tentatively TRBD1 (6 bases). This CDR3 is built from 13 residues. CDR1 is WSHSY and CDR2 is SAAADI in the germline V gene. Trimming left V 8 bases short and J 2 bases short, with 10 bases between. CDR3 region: CASLGDTYNEQFF. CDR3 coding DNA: TGCGCCAGCCTGGGGGACACCTACAATGAGCAGTTCTTC.

The CDR3 DNA is TGTGCCAGCACCCCCCGGACTAGCGGGAGTAACGAGCAGTACTTC. This gives the protein CASTPRTSGSNEQYF. The chain carries TRBV27 and TRBJ2-7; 13 nucleotides agree with TRBD2. The CDR3 is made up of 15 amino acids. Trimming cost V 7 bases and J 5 bases; bases outside gene matches: 8. Germline assignment: CDR1 MNHEY and CDR2 SMNVEV (reference sequence).

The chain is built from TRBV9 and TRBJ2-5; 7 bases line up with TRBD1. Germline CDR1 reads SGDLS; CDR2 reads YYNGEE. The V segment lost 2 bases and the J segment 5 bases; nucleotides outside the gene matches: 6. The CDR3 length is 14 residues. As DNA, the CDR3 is TGTGCCAGCAGCGTGGCAGGGGGATTGGAGACCCAGTACTTC. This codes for CASSVAGGLETQYF.

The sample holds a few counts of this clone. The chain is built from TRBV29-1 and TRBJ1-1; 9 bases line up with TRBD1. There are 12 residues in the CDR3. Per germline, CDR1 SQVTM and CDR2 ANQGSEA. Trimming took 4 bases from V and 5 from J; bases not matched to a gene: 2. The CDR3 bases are TGCAGCGTTGGACAGGGGGAAACTGAAGCTTTCTTT. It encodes CSVGQGETEAFF.

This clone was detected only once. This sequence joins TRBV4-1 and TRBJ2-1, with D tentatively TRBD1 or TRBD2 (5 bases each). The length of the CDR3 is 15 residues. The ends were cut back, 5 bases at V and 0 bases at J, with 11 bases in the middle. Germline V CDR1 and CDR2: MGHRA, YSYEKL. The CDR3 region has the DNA TGCGCCAGCAGCGCTTTGGGGGTCTCCTACAATGAGCAGTTCTTC. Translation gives CASSALGVSYNEQFF.

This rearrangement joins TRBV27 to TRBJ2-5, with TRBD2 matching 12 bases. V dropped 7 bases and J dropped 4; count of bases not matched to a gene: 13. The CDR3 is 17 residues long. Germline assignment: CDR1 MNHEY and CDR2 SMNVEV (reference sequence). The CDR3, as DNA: TGTGCCAGCACTACTAGCGGGGGGACCAAAACGTCAGAGACCCAGTACTTC. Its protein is CASTTSGGTKTSETQYF.

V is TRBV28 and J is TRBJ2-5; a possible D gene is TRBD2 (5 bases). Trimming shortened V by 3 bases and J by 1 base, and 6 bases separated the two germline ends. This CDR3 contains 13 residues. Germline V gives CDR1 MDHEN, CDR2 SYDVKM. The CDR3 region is CASSLGSQETQYF. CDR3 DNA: TGTGCCAGCAGTTTGGGGAGCCAAGAGACCCAGTACTTC.

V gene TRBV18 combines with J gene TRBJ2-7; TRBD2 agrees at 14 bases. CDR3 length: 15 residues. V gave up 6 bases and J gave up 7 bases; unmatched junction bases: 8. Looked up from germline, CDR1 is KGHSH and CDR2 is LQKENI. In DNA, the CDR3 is TGTGCCAGCTCCCGACTAGCGGGAGGGCCGGAAGAGCAGTACTTC. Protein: CASSRLAGGPEEQYF.

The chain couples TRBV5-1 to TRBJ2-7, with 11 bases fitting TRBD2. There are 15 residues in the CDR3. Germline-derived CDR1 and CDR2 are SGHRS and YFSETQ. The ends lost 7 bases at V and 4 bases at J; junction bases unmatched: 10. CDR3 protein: CASRLLAGAWYEQYF. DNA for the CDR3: TGCGCCAGCCGGCTACTAGCGGGAGCTTGGTACGAGCAGTACTTC.

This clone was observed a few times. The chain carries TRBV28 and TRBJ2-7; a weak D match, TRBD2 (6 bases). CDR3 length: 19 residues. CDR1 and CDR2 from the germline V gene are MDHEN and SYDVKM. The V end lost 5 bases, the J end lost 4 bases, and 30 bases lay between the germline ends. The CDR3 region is CASSGPPGAAGIRGYEQYF. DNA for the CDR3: TGTGCCAGCAGTGGACCCCCCGGTGCAGCGGGCATCCGAGGGTACGAGCAGTACTTC.

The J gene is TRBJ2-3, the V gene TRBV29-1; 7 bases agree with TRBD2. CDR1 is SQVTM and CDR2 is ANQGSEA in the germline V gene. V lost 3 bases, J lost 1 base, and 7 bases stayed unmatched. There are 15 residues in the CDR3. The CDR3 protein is CSVESGGGGTDTQYF. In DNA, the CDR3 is TGCAGCGTTGAGTCGGGGGGAGGTGGCACAGATACGCAGTATTTT.

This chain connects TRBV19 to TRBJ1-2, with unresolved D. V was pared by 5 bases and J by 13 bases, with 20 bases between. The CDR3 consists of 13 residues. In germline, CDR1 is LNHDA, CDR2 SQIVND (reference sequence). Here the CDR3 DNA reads TGTGCCAGTAGTCCATTTATCGGCGAAAGGTGCACCTTC. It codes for CASSPFIGERCTF. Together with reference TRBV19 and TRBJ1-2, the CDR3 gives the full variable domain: DGGITQSPKYLFRKEGQNVTLSCEQNLNHDAMYWYRQDPGQGLRLIYYSQIVNDFQKGDIAEGYSVSREKKESFPLTVTSAQKNPTAFYLCASSPFIGERCTFGSGTRLTVV.

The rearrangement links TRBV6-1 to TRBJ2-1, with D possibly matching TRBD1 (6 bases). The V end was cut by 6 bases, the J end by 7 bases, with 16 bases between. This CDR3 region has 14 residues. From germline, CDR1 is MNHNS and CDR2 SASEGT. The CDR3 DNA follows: TGTGCCAGCAGACCCGACTGGGGGCGGAATGAGCAGTTCTTC. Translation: CASRPDWGRNEQFF.

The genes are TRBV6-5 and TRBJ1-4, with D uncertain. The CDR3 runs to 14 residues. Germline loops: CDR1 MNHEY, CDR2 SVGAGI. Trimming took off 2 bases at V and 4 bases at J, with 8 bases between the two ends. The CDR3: CASSYGPGNEKLFF. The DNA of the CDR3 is TGTGCCAGCAGTTACGGCCCGGGTAATGAAAAACTGTTTTTT.

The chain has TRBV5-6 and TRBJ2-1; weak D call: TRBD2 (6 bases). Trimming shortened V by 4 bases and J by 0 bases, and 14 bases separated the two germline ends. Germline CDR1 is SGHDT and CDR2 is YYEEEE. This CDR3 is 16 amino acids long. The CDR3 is CASSPGLPSSYNEQFF. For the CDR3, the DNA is TGTGCCAGCAGCCCGGGACTCCCGAGCTCCTACAATGAGCAGTTCTTC.

CDR3 amino acids: CASSPTTGGPSSYNEQFF. The DNA of the CDR3 is TGCGCCAGCAGCCCGACCACCGGGGGGCCGAGCTCCTACAATGAGCAGTTCTTC. This chain links TRBV4-1 with TRBJ2-1, with D perhaps TRBD2 (7 bases). The CDR3 sequence is 18 residues long. V lost 4 bases and J 0 bases, leaving 19 bases between the germline ends. Germline V CDR1 and CDR2: MGHRA, YSYEKL.

The CDR3 DNA is TGCGCCAGCAGCCTGGGACAGGAGACCTATGGCTACACCTTC. Its protein is CASSLGQETYGYTF. J is TRBJ1-2 and V is TRBV5-1; 8 nucleotides align to TRBD1. Unmatched junction bases numbered 6, after V lost 4 bases and J lost 4 bases. This CDR3 has 14 amino acids. Germline CDR1 reads SGHRS; CDR2 reads YFSETQ.

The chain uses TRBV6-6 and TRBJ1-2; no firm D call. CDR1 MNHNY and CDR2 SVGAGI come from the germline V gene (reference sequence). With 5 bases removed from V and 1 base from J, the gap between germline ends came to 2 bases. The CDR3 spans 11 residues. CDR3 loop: CASSGNYGYTF. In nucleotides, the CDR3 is TGTGCCAGCAGTGGTAACTATGGCTACACCTTC.

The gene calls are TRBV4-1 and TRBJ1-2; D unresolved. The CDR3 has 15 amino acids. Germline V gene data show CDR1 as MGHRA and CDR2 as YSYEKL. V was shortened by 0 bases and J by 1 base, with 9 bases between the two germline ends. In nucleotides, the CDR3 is TGCGCCAGCAGCCAAGATACCGGGGTTAACTATGGCTACACCTTC. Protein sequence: CASSQDTGVNYGYTF.